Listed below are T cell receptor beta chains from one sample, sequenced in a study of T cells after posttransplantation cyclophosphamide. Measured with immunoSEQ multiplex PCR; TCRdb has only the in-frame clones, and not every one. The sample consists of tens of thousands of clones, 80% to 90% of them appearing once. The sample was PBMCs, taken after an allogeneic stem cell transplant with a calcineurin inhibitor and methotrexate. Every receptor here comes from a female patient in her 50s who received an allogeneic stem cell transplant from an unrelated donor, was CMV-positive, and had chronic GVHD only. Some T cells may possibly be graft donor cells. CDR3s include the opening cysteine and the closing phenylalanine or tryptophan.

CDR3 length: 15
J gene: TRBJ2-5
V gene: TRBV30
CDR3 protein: CAWSEDTGSRETQYF

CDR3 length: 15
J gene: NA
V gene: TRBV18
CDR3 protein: CASSAVAVLSYEQYF

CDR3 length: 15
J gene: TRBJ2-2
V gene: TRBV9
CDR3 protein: CASTLADSNTGELFF

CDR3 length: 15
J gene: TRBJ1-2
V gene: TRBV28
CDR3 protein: CASRQTTAWPPGYTF

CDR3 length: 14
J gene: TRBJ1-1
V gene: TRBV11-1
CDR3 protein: CASSFDRGNTEAFF

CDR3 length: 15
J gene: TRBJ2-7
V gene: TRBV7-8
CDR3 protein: CASVRRGRQPGEQYF

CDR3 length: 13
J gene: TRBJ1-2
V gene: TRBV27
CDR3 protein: CASKTTAVGGYTF

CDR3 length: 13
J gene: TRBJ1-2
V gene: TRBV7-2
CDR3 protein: CASSYRQNYGYTF

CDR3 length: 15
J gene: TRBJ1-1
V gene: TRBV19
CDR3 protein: CASRTPGHHHTEAFF

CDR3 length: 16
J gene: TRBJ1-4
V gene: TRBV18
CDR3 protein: CASSPQLSGFNEKLFF

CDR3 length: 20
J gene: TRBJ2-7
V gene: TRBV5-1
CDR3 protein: CASSLHRGTSGNGGTYEQYF

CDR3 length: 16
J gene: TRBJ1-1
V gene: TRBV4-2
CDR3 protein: CASSQEQGAKNTEAFF

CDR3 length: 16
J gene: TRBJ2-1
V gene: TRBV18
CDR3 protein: CASSPVTSGISNEQFF

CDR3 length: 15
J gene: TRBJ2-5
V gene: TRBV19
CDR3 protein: CASSIGLAGLETQYF

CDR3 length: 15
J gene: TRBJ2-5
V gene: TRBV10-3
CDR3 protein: CAIQARGQPQETQYF

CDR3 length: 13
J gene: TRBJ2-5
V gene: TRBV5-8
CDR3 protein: CASSEGLGGTQYF

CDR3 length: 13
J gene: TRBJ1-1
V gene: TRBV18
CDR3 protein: CASSPAENTEAFF

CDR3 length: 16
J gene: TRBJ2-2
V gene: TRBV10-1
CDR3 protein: CASSGSGGGDTGELFF

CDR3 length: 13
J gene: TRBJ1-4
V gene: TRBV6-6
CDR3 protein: CASSYAQYEKLFF

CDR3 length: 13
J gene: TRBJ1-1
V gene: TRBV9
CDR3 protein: CASSPGDDTEAFF

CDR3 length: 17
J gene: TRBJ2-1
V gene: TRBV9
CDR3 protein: CASSPRLAGGPSNEQFF

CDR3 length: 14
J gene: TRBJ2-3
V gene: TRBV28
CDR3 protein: CASSRGQGGDTQYF

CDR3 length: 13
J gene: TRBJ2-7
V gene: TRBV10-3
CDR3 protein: CAIRPDFSHEQYF

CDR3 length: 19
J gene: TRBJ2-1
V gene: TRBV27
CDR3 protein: CASSLSSYGQGANGNEQFF

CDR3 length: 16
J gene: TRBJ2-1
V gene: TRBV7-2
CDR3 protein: CASSLAGTSVHNEQFF

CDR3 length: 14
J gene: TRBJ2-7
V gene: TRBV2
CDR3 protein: CASRQTGFTYEQYF

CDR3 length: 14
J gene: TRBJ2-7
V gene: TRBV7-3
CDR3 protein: CASSPNPGSYEQYF

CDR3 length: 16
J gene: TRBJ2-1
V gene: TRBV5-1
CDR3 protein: CASSQPRQGSYNEQFF

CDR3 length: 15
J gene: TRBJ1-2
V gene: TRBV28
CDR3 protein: CATSMGGWRDYGYTF

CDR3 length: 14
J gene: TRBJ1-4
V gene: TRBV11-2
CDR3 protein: CASSLGSPGEKLFF

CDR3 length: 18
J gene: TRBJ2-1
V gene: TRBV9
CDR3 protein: CASSVAGLAGHINDEQFF

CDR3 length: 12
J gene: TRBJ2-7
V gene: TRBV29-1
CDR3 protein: CSVDGGRYEQYF

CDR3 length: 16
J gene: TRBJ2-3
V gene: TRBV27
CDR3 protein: CASSKNPSGTTDTQYF

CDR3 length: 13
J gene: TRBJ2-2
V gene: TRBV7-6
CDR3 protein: CASSLSVTGELFF

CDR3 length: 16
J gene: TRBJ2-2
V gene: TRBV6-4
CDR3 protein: CASSAPLAVNTGELFF

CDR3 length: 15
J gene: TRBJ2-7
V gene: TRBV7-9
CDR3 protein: CASSLLAGERYEQYF

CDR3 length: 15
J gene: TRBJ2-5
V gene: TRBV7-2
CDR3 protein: CASNRKADPQETQYF

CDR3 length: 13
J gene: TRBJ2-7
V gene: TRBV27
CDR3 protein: CASIKGGTYEQYF

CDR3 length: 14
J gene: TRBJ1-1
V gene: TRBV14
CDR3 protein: CASSPTGENTEAFF

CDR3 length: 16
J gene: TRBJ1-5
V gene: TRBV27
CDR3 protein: CASNLSGTAANQPQHF

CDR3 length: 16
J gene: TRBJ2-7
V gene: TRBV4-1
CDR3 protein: CASSPAGGGNSYEQYF

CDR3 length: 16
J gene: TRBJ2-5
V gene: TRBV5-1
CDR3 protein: CASSLDNQGPTETQYF

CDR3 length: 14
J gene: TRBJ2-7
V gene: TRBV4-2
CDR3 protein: CASSQVGSSYEQYF

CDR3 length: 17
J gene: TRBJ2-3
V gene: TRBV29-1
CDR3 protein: CSVLPGLPSWGTDTQYF

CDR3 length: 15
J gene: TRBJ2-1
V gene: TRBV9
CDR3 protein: CASSVGDTTYNEQFF

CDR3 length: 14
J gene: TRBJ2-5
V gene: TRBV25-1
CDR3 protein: CASSEFGEAETQYF

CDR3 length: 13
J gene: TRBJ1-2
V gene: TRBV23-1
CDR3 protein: CASSQSSSNGYTF

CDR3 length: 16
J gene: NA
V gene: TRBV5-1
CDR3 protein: CASSLGLAGGRYEQYF

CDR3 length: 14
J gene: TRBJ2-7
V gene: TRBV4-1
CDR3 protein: CASSQGTGRVEQYF

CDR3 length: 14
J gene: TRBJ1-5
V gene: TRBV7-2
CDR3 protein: CASSLTRGDQPQHF

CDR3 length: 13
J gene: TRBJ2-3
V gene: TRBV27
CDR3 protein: CASSLRRTDTQYF

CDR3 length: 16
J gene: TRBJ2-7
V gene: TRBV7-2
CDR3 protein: CASSLDLSSGTYEQYF

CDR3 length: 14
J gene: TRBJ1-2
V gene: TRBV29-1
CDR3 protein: CSVHPGQGALGYTF

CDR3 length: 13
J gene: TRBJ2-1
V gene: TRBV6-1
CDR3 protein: CASSALKGVEQFF